Below are 24 T cell receptor beta chains sequenced from a single sample in a study of breast tumors, draining lymph nodes, adjacent tissues. One entry per CDR3 protein, called by TCRdb with MiXCR from the multiplex PCR reads. The sample includes some 150,000 distinct CDR3 sequences, approximately 20% of them seen just once. Breast cancer patients provided tissue from their axillary draining lymph nodes. Material: axillary lymph node tissue. Receptor source: a female donor with breast cancer. Some clones in this sample may be carry-over from other donors' samples.

This clonotype has at least ten counts. The rearrangement uses TRBV4-2 and TRBJ2-1; 9 positions match TRBD2. This CDR3 comprises 15 residues. With V trimmed by 1 base and J by 4 bases, 2 bases remained unmatched. Germline CDR1 is LGHNA and CDR2 is YNFKEQ. CDR3 amino acids: CASSQATSGYNEQFF. CDR3 nucleotide sequence: TGTGCCAGCAGCCAAGCAACTAGCGGGTACAATGAGCAGTTCTTC.

In the case of this clonotype: It may be a read error: a sequence one base away is much more abundant. In DNA form, the CDR3 reads TGTGCCAGCAGCCCCCCCGGGACAAACACCGGGGAGCTGTTTTTT. Protein: CASSPPGTNTGELFF. The gene calls are TRBV7-2 and TRBJ2-2; perhaps TRBD1 as D (6 bases). CDR1 and CDR2 (germline): SGHTA, FQGNSA. Deletions cut 5 bases from V and 2 bases from J, with 12 bases between. The CDR3 is made up of 15 amino acids.

The rearrangement uses TRBV6-1 and TRBJ1-5; D is unclear. CDR3 length: 13 residues. V was shortened by 7 bases and J by 7 bases, with 14 bases between the two germline ends. Germline loops: CDR1 MNHNS, CDR2 SASEGT. CDR3 nucleotide sequence: TGTGCCAGCAACCCACCTATAGGCCAGCCCCAGCATTTT. Amino acid sequence: CASNPPIGQPQHF.

Comment on this clonotype: Since a much larger clone is just one base distant, this may be a read error. The chain recombines TRBV9 with TRBJ1-2; D not resolved. In germline, CDR1 is SGDLS, CDR2 YYNGEE. The CDR3 sequence is 11 residues long. The CDR3 bases are TGTGCCGGCAGCCGGGGAGATGGCTACACCTTC. As protein: CAGSRGDGYTF.

This clonotype was counted at least ten times. The chain employs TRBV30 and TRBJ2-5; D possibly corresponds to TRBD1 (6 bases). Germline V gene sequence: CDR1 GTSNPN, CDR2 SVGIG (reference sequence). Trimming removed 1 base at V and 0 bases at J, with 12 bases between. The CDR3 is 15 amino acids. The CDR3 coding sequence is TGTGCCTGGAGTGGGACAGCTAAGTACCAAGAGACCCAGTACTTC. Encoded protein: CAWSGTAKYQETQYF.

This clonotype came up many times. The chain couples TRBV5-5 to TRBJ2-5; 10 bases line up with TRBD2. Germline V gene sequence: CDR1 SGHKS, CDR2 YYEKEE (reference sequence). With V trimmed by 4 bases and J by 0 bases, 6 bases remained unmatched. The CDR3 is made up of 16 amino acids. The CDR3 spells CASSPSGRADQETQYF. CDR3 sequence (DNA): TGTGCCAGCAGCCCAAGCGGGAGGGCCGACCAAGAGACCCAGTACTTC.

This clonotype was observed once. In DNA, the CDR3 is TGTGCCAGCAGTTACTCGGGAGGACAGGGCTATGGCTACACCTTC. This translates into CASSYSGGQGYGYTF. The rearrangement uses TRBV6-5 and TRBJ1-2; 8 nucleotides line up with TRBD1. The trim removed 0 bases at V and 4 bases at J, leaving 4 bases unmatched. The CDR3 loop spans 15 amino acids. The V gene's germline CDR1 is MNHEY and CDR2 SVGAGI.

As regards this clonotype: Just one base apart from a much larger clone, this may be a read error. This chain uses TRBV2 with TRBJ2-3; 9 bases agree with TRBD2. The CDR3 consists of 13 residues. The germline gives CDR1 SNHLY, CDR2 FYNNEI. The CDR3 DNA is TGTGTCAGCAGCGAGGGGACTAGCAATGATAAGTATTTT. Residues: CVSSEGTSNDKYF.

A remark on this clonotype: With a much larger clone just one base away, this may be a read error. The gene calls are TRBV7-2 and TRBJ2-2; 9 nucleotides agree with TRBD2. Looked up from germline, CDR1 is SGHTA and CDR2 is FQGNSA. The CDR3 is 17 residues long. V lost 5 bases, J lost 4 bases, and 11 bases stayed unmatched. The CDR3 is CASSRRGGWDGTGELFF. The CDR3 region has the DNA TGTGCCAGCAGCCGGCGGGGGGGCTGGGACGGCACCGGGGAGCTGTTTTTT.

This clonotype was recorded many times. V usage is TRBV7-2 and J usage is TRBJ2-2; 7 nucleotides agree with TRBD2. The germline V gene has CDR1 SGHTA and CDR2 FQGNSA. This CDR3 has 16 amino acids. With 1 base clipped from V and 7 bases from J, the junction kept 9 bases outside the gene matches. The CDR3 region is CASSLVSLAFGGELFF. The CDR3 region has the DNA TGTGCCAGCAGCTTAGTCTCACTAGCGTTTGGCGGGGAGCTGTTTTTT.

This clonotype was observed a few times. The V and J genes are TRBV28 and TRBJ2-3, with TRBD2 as a possible D gene (5 bases). The CDR3 length is 12 residues. Germline CDR1 reads MDHEN; CDR2 reads SYDVKM. Trimming pared 9 bases from V and 6 bases from J, leaving 13 bases between. DNA of the CDR3: TGTGCCAGTTCTGACCCGGGGGATACGCAGTATTTT. Protein product: CASSDPGDTQYF.

The rearrangement joins TRBV12-3 or TRBV12-4 to TRBJ1-6; TRBD1 agrees at 11 bases. Germline trimming cut 7 bases from V and 7 bases from J; bases unmatched to any gene: 9. CDR3 length equals 16 residues. The CDR3 sequence: CASTSGQGDSNSPLHF. For the CDR3, the DNA is TGTGCCAGCACTTCGGGACAGGGGGATTCAAATTCACCCCTCCACTTT.

This clonotype was recorded at least ten times. The chain recombines TRBV20-1 with TRBJ2-2; possible D gene TRBD2, 5 bases. The germline CDR1 and CDR2 sequences are DFQATT and SNEGSKA (reference sequence). Trimming took 1 base from V and 3 from J, leaving 12 bases between them. This CDR3 is built from 15 residues. The CDR3 nucleotides are TGCAGTGCTAGAGGCTCCGGGGTGGACACCGGGGAGCTGTTTTTT. Its protein is CSARGSGVDTGELFF.

Comment on this clonotype: At one boundary the junction diverges from the germline segment, which might be a read error. This chain joins TRBV12-3 or TRBV12-4 and TRBJ1-5; maybe TRBD1 (6 bases). The CDR3 is 20 residues long. The CDR3 nucleotides are TGTGCCATCAGTCCCCGGGGGGGGCGATTGAATGTTCAGAGCAATCAGCCCCAGCATTTT. This codes for CAISPRGGRLNVQSNQPQHF.

This clonotype was seen at least ten times. V is TRBV2 and J is TRBJ1-4; D gene uncertain. The CDR3 is made up of 12 amino acids. V was cut by 10 bases and J by 8 bases, with 14 bases left in between. Germline V gene lookup returns CDR1 SNHLY and CDR2 FYNNEI. In DNA form, the CDR3 reads TGTGCCACCAAGTGGACGGGCGAAAAACTGTTTTTT. This gives the protein CATKWTGEKLFF. Full variable domain (remainder filled in from reference TRBV2 and TRBJ1-4): EPEVTQTPSHQVTQMGQEVILRCVPISNHLYFYWYRQILGQKVEFLVSFYNNEISEKSEIFDDQFSVERPDGSNFTLKIRSTKLEDSAMYFCATKWTGEKLFFGSGTQLSVL.

There are many counts of this clonotype. J is TRBJ2-1 and V is TRBV13; D is unresolved. V shed 6 bases and J shed 1 base, with 7 bases lying between them. Germline V gene data show CDR1 as PRHDT and CDR2 as FYEKMQ (reference sequence). This CDR3 region has 13 residues. CDR3 amino acids: CASRIRSYNEQFF. The CDR3 DNA follows: TGTGCCAGCAGGATTAGGTCCTACAATGAGCAGTTCTTC.

The chain carries TRBV27 and TRBJ2-2; TRBD1 matches at 9 bases. Unmatched junction bases numbered 4, after V lost 0 bases and J lost 5 bases. Germline CDR1 is MNHEY and CDR2 is SMNVEV (reference sequence). This CDR3 has 16 residues. The CDR3 DNA reads as TGTGCCAGCAGTTTATCCACAGGGGGCTGGACCGGGGAGCTGTTTTTT. Translated: CASSLSTGGWTGELFF.

This clonotype was counted many times. This chain uses TRBV10-3 with TRBJ2-7, with TRBD1 as a possible D gene (5 bases). V lost 8 bases and J 0 bases, leaving 14 bases between the germline ends. The CDR3 runs 14 residues. Germline CDR1 reads ENHRY; CDR2 reads SYGVKD. DNA for the CDR3: TGTGCCATCGGTCCCCAGGGTTCCTCCTACGAGCAGTACTTC. Protein sequence: CAIGPQGSSYEQYF.

This clonotype was observed at least ten times. V usage is TRBV10-1 and J usage is TRBJ2-7; D remains ambiguous. Looked up from germline, CDR1 is WNHNN and CDR2 is SYGVQD (reference sequence). The V gene lost 2 bases and the J gene lost 3 bases, with 2 bases spanning the gap. There are 11 residues in the CDR3. The CDR3 loop reads CASSEGYEQYF. CDR3 sequence (DNA): TGCGCCAGCAGTGAGGGCTACGAGCAGTACTTC.

This clonotype was picked up many times. The chain combines TRBV4-2 with TRBJ2-7, with TRBD2 matching 9 bases. The V gene end was trimmed by 0 bases and the J gene end by 0 bases; junction bases not matched to a gene: 0. Germline V gene lookup returns CDR1 LGHNA and CDR2 YNFKEQ. This CDR3 comprises 15 residues. The DNA for the CDR3 is TGTGCCAGCAGCCAAGATAGCGGGAGCTCCTACGAGCAGTACTTC. This encodes CASSQDSGSSYEQYF.

Ten or more counts support this clonotype. The gene calls are TRBV28 and TRBJ1-6; possibly TRBD1 for D (5 bases). Deletions cut 2 bases from V and 6 bases from J, with 11 bases between. Germline CDR1 and CDR2: MDHEN and SYDVKM. The length of the CDR3 is 15 residues. The CDR3, as DNA: TGTGCCAGCAGTTTAGCCACAGGCCCTAATTCACCCCTCCACTTT. This translates into CASSLATGPNSPLHF.

The genes are TRBV18 and TRBJ1-5; possibly TRBD1 for D (6 bases). V shed 3 bases and J shed 11 bases, with 23 bases lying between them. Germline V gene lookup returns CDR1 KGHSH and CDR2 LQKENI. This CDR3 comprises 16 residues. The CDR3 region is CASSPRTGTGYSSQHF. CDR3 nucleotide sequence: TGTGCCAGCTCACCGAGAACAGGGACCGGTTACTCGTCCCAGCATTTT.

The gene calls are TRBV27 and TRBJ2-3; TRBD2 aligns across 8 bases. The germline gives CDR1 MNHEY, CDR2 SMNVEV (reference sequence). This CDR3 has 17 residues. J lost 4 bases, V lost 6 bases, and 15 bases had no gene match. CDR3 sequence: CASSHRGSGIRADTQYF. For the CDR3, the DNA is TGTGCCAGCAGCCACCGGGGTAGCGGGATACGTGCAGATACGCAGTATTTT.

This clonotype was counted at least ten times. The V call is TRBV29-1, the J call TRBJ2-5, with TRBD2 matching over 11 bases. This CDR3 contains 14 residues. V was pared by 6 bases and J by 2 bases, with 5 bases of the junction left unmatched. The germline gives CDR1 SQVTM, CDR2 ANQGSEA. CDR3 loop: CSVRTSGPQETQYF. For the CDR3, the DNA is TGCAGCGTCCGGACTAGCGGGCCTCAAGAGACCCAGTACTTC.